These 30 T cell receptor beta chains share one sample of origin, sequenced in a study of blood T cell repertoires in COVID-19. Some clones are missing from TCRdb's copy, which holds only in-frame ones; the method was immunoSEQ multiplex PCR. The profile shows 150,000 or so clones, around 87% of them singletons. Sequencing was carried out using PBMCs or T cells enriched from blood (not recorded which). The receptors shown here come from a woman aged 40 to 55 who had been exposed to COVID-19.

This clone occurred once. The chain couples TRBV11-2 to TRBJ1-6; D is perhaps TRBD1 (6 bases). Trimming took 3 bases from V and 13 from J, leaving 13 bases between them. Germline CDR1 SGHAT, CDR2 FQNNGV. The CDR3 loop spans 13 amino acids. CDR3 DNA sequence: TGTGCCAGCAGCTTTTACAGGGACCTGCCCCTCCACTTT. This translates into CASSFYRDLPLHF. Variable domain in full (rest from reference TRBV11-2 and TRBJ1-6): EAGVAQSPRYKIIEKRQSVAFWCNPISGHATLYWYQQILGQGPKLLIQFQNNGVVDDSQLPKDRFSAERLKGVDSTLKIQPAKLEDSAVYLCASSFYRDLPLHFGNGTRLTVT.

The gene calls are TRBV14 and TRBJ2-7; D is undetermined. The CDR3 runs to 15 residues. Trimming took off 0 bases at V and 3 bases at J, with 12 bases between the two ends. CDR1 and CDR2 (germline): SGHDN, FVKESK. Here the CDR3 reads CASSQEYGLRYEQYF. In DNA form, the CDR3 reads TGTGCCAGCAGCCAAGAATATGGCCTCCGCTACGAGCAGTACTTC.

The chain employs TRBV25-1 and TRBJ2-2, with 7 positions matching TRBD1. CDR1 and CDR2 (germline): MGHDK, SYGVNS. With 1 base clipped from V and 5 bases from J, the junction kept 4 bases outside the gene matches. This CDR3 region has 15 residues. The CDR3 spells CASSESTGRTGELFF. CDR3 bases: TGTGCCAGCAGTGAATCGACAGGGCGGACCGGGGAGCTGTTTTTT.

For the CDR3, the DNA is TGTGCCAGCAGCGATAGCGGGAGGAGGACTGGGGCCAACGTCCTGACTTTC. Amino acids: CASSDSGRRTGANVLTF. The genes are TRBV7-9 and TRBJ2-6; TRBD2 matches 10 bases. V gave up 5 bases and J gave up 2 bases; unmatched junction bases: 6. There are 17 residues in the CDR3. CDR1 and CDR2 from the germline V gene are SEHNR and FQNEAQ (reference sequence).

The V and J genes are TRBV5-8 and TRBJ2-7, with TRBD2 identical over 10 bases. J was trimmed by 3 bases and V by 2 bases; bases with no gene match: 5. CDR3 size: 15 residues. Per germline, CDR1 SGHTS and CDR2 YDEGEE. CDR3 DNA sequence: TGTGCCAGCAGCTTAAGGGTAGCGGGAGGCTACGAGCAGTACTTC. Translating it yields CASSLRVAGGYEQYF.

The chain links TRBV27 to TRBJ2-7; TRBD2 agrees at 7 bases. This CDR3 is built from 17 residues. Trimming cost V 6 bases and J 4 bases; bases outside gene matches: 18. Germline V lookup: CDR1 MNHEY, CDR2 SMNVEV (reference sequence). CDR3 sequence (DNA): TGTGCCAGCAGCCTCCAACAGGCCCCCAGCGGGGAGTACGAGCAGTACTTC. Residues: CASSLQQAPSGEYEQYF.

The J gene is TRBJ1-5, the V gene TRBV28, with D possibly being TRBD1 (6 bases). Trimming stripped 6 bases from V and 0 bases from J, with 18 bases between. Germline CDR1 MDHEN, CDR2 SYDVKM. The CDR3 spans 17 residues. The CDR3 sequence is CASRVLGTRVSNQPQHF. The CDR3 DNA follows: TGTGCCAGCAGGGTACTAGGGACAAGGGTTAGCAATCAGCCCCAGCATTTT.

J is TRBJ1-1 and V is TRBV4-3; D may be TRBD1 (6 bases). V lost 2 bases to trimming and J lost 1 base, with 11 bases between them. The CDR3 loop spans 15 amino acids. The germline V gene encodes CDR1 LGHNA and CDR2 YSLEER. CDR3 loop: CASSQLLTGNTEAFF. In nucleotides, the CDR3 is TGCGCCAGCAGCCAACTATTGACAGGGAACACTGAAGCTTTCTTT.

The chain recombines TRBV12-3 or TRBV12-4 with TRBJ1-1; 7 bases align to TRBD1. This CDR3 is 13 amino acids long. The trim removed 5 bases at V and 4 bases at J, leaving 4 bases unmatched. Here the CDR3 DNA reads TGTGCCAGCAGTGGGACAGTGGCCACTGAAGCTTTCTTT. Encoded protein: CASSGTVATEAFF.

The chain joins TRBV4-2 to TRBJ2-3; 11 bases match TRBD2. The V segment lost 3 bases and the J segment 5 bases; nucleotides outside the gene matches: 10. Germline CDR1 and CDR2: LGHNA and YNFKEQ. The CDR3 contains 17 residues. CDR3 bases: TGTGCCAGCAGCCAGGAGACTAGCGGGGTTAGGGTAGATACGCAGTATTTT. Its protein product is CASSQETSGVRVDTQYF.

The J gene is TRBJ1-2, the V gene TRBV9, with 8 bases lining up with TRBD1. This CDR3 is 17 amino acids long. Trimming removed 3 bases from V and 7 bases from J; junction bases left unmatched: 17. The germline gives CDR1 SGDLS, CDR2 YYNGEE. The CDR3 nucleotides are TGTGCCAGCAGCGCCCAACCCGGTGGACAGGGAAGCGGTGGCTACACCTTC. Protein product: CASSAQPGGQGSGGYTF.

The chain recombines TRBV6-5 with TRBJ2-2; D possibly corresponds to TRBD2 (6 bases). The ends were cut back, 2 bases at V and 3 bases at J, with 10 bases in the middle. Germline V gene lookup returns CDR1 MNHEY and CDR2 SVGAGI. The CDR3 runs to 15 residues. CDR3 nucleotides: TGTGCCAGCAGTTACGTGGCGGGATACACCGGGGAGCTGTTTTTT. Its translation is CASSYVAGYTGELFF.

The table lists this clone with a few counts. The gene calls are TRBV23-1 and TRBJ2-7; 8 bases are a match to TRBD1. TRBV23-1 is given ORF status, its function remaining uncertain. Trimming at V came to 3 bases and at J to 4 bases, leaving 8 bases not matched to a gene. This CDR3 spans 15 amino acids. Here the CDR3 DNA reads TGCGCCAGCAGTCAGGACAGGGACGAGTTTTACGAGCAGTACTTC. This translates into CASSQDRDEFYEQYF.

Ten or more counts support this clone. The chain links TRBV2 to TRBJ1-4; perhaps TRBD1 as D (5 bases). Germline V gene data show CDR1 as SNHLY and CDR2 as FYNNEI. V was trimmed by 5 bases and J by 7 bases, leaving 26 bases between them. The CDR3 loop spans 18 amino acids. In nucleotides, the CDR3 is TGTGCCAGCAGTTTCTCATCCCCGGAGGGGTTCGGTGGTGAAAAACTGTTTTTT. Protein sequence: CASSFSSPEGFGGEKLFF.

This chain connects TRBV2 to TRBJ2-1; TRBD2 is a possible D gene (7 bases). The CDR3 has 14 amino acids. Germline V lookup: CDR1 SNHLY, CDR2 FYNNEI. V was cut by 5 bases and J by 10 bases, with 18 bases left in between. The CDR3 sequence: CASSLDEGGQEQFF. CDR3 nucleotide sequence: TGTGCCAGCAGTCTTGATGAGGGGGGGCAAGAGCAGTTCTTC.

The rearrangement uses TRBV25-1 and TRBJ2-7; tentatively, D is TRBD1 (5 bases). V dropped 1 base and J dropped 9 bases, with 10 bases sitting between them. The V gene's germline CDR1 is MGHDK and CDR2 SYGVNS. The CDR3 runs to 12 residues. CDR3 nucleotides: TGTGCCAGCAGTGAATCAGGGTCAGGGCAGTACTTC. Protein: CASSESGSGQYF.

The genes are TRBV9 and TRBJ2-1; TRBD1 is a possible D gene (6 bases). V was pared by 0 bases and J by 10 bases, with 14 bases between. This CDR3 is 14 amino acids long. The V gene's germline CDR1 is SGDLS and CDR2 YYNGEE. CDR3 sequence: CASSVVASGTEQFF. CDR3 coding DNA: TGTGCCAGCAGCGTAGTAGCTTCCGGGACAGAGCAGTTCTTC. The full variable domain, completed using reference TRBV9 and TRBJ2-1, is DSGVTQTPKHLITATGQRVTLRCSPRSGDLSVYWYQQSLDQGLQFLIQYYNGEERAKGNILERFSAQQFPDLHSELNLSSLELGDSALYFCASSVVASGTEQFFGPGTRLTVL.

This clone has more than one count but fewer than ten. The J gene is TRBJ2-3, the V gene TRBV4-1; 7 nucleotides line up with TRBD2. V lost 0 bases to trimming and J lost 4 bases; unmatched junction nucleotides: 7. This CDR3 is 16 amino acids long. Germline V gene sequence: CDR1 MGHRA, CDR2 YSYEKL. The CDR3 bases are TGCGCCAGCAGCCAAGATGATGGGAGGGCGGCAGATACGCAGTATTTT. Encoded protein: CASSQDDGRAADTQYF.

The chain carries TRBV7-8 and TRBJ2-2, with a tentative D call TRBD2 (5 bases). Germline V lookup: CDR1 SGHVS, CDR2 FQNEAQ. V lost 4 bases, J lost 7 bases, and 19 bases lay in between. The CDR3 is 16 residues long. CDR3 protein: CASSSRGRENGGELFF. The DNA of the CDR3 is TGTGCCAGCAGCTCTAGAGGGAGAGAAAACGGCGGGGAGCTGTTTTTT. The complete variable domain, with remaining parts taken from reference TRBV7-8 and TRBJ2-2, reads GAGVSQSPRYKVAKRGQDVALRCDPISGHVSLFWYQQALGQGPEFLTYFQNEAQLDKSGLPSDRFFAERPEGSVSTLKIQRTQQEDSAVYLCASSSRGRENGGELFFGEGSRLTVL.

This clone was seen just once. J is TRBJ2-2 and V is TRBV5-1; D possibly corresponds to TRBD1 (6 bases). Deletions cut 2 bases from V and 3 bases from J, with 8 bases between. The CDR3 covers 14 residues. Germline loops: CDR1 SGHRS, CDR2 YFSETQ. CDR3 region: CASSLKGDTGELFF. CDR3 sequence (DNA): TGCGCCAGCAGCTTAAAGGGGGACACCGGGGAGCTGTTTTTT.

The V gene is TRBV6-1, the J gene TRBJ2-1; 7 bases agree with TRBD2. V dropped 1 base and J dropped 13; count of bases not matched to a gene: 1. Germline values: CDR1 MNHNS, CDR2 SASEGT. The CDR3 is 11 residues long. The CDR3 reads CASSEGTRQFF. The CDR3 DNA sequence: TGTGCCAGCAGTGAAGGGACTAGACAGTTCTTC.

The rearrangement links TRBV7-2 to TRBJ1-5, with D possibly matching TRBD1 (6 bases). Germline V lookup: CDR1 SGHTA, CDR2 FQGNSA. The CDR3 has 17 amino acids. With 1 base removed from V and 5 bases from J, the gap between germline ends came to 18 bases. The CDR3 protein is CASSLVGAGANHQPQHF. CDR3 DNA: TGTGCCAGCAGCTTAGTCGGGGCAGGGGCGAACCATCAGCCCCAGCATTTT.

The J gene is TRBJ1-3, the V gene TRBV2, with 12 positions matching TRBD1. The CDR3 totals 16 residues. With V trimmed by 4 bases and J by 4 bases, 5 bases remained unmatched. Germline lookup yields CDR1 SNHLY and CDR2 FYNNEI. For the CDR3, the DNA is TGTGCCAGCAGTGCGGGACAGGGGGCAGCAGGAAACACCATATATTTT. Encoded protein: CASSAGQGAAGNTIYF.

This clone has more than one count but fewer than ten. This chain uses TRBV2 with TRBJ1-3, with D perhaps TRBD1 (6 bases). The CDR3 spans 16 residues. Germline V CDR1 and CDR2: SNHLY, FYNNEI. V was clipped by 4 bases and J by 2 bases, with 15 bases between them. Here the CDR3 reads CASSGQTGPAGNTIYF. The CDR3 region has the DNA TGTGCCAGCAGTGGACAAACAGGGCCCGCTGGAAACACCATATATTTT.

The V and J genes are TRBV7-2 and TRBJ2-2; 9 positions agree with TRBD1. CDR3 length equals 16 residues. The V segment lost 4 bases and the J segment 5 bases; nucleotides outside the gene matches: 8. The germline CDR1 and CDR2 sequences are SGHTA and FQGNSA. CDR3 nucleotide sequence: TGTGCCAGCAGCTCGACGGGACAGGGTTATACCGGGGAGCTGTTTTTT. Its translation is CASSSTGQGYTGELFF.

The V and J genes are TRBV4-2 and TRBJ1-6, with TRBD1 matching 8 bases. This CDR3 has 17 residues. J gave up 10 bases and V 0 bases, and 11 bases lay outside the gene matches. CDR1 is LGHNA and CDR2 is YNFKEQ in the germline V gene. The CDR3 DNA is TGTGCCAGCAGCCAAGATCCTGGACAGGGAAGGGGATCACCCCTCCACTTT. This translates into CASSQDPGQGRGSPLHF.

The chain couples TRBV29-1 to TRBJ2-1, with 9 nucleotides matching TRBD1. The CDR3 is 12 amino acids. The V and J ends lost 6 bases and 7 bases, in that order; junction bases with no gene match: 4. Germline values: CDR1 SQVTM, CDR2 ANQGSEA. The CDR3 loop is CSVSTGGNEQFF. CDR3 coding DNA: TGCAGCGTCTCGACAGGGGGGAATGAGCAGTTCTTC.

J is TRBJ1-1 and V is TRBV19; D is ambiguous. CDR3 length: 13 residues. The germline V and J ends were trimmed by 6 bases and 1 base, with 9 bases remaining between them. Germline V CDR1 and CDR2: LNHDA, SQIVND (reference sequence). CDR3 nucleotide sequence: TGTGCCAGTAGCACACAGAGGAACACTGAAGCTTTCTTT. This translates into CASSTQRNTEAFF.

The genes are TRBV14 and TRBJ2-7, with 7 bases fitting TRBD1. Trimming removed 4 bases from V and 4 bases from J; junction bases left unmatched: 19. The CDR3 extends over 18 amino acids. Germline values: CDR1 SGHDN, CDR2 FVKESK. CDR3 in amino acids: CASSPNLRQGPSVYEQYF. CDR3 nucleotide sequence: TGTGCCAGCAGCCCTAACCTTCGACAGGGACCGTCTGTTTACGAGCAGTACTTC.

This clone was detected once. The chain's CDR3 is CASSYPPGHLRSAEAFF. The CDR3, as DNA: TGTGCCAGCAGCTACCCTCCGGGACACCTAAGGTCCGCTGAAGCTTTCTTT. The V and J genes are TRBV5-4 and TRBJ1-1; weak D call: TRBD1 (6 bases). The CDR3 is 17 residues long. Per germline, CDR1 SGHNT and CDR2 YYREEE (reference sequence). Deletions cut 3 bases from V and 6 bases from J, with 24 bases between.